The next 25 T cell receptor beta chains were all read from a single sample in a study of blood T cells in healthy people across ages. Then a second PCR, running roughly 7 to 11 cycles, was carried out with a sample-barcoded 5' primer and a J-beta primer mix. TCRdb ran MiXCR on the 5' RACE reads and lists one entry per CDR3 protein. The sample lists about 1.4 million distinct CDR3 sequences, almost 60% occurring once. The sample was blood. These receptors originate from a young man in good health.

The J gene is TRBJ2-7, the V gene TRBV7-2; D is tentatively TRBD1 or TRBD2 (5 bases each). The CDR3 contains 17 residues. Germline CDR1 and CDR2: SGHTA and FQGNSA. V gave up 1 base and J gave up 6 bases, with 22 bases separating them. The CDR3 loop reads CASSLGSYGTRSPEQYF. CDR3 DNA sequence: TGTGCCAGCAGCTTAGGGTCGTACGGGACCAGGAGTCCCGAGCAGTACTTC.

This chain's CDR3 is CASSEMRGHQETQYF. The CDR3 bases are TGTGCCAGCAGTGAAATGAGGGGACACCAAGAGACCCAGTACTTC. The chain combines TRBV6-1 with TRBJ2-5; D is possibly TRBD1 or TRBD2 (5 bases each). There are 15 residues in the CDR3. Germline CDR1 is MNHNS and CDR2 is SASEGT. Trimming cost V 2 bases and J 0 bases, with 10 bases left between them.

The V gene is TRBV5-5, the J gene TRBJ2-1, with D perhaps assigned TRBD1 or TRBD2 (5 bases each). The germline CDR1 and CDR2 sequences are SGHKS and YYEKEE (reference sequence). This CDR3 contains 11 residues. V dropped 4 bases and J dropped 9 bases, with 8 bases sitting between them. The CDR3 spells CASSPGSEQFF. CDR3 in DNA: TGTGCCAGCAGCCCAGGGAGTGAGCAGTTCTTC.

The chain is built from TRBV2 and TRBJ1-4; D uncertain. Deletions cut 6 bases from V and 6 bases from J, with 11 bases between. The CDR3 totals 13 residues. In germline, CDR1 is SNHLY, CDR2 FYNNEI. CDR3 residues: CASRQSLDEKLFF. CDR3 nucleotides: TGTGCCAGCAGGCAGAGTCTAGATGAAAAACTGTTTTTT.

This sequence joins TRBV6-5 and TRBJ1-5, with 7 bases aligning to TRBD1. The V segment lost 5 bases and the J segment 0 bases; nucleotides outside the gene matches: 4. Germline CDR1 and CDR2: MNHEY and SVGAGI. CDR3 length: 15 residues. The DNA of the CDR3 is TGTGCCAGCAGTAATCAGGGGGTTAGCAATCAGCCCCAGCATTTT. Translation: CASSNQGVSNQPQHF.

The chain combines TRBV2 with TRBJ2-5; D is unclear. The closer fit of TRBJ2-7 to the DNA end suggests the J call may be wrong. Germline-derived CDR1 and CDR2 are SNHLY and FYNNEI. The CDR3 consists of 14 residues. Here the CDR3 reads CASSVHCIRDEQYF. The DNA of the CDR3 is TGTGCCAGCAGTGTGCACTGTATAAGAGACGAGCAGTACTTC.

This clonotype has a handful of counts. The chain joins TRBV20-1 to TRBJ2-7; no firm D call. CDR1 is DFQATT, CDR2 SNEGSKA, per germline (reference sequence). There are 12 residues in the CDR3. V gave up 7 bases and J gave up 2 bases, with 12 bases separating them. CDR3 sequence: CSVEQNAYEQYF. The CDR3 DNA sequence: TGCAGTGTCGAACAGAATGCCTACGAGCAGTACTTC.

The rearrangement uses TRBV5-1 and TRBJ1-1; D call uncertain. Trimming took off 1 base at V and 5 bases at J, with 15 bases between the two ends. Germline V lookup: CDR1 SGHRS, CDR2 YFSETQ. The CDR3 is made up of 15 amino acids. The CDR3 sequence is CASSLFSAVGTEAFF. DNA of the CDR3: TGCGCCAGCAGCTTGTTCTCCGCAGTTGGTACTGAAGCTTTCTTT. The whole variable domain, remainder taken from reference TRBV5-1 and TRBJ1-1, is KAGVTQTPRYLIKTRGQQVTLSCSPISGHRSVSWYQQTPGQGLQFLFEYFSETQRNKGNFPGRFSGRQFSNSRSEMNVSTLELGDSALYLCASSLFSAVGTEAFFGQGTRLTVV.

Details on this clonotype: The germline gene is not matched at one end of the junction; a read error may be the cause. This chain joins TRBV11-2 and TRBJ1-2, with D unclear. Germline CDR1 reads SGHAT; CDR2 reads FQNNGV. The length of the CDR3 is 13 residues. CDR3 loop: CARSPGRNYGYTF. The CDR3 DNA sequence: TGTGCCCGCAGCCCCGGACGGAACTATGGCTACACCTTC.

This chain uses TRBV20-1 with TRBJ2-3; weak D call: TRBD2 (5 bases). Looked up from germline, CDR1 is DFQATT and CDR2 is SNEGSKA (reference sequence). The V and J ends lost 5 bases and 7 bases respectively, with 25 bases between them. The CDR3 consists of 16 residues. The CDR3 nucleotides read TGCAGTGCTCCCTTTTCGGCGGGCCGTTCTGATTATACGCAGTATTTT. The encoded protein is CSAPFSAGRSDYTQYF.

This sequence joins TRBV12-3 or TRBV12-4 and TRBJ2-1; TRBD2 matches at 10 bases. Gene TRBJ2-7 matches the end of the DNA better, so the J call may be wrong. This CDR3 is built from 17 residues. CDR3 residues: CASSWDLAGASYNEQYF. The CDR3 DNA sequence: TGTGCCAGCAGTTGGGACCTAGCGGGAGCGTCCTACAATGAGCAGTACTTC.

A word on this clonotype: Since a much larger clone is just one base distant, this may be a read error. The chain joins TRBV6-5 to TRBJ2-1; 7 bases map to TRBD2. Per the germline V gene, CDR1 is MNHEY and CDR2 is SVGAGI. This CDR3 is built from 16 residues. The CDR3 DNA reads TGTGCCAGCAGTTACCACACTCCCGGGGACTACAATGATCAGTTCTTC. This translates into CASSYHTPGDYNDQFF.

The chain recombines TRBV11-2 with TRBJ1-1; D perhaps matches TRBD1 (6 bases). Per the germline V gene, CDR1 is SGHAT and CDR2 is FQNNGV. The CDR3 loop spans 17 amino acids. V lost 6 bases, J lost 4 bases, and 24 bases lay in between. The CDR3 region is CASSPGGRVLSGTEAFF. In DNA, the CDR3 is TGTGCCAGCAGTCCCGGGGGCAGGGTCCTGTCGGGCACTGAAGCTTTCTTT.

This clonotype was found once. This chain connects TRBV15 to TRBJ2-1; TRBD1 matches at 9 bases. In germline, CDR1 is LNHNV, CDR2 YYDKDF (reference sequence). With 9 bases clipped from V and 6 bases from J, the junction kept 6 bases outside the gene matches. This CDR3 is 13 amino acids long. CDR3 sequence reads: CATGDREVNEQFF. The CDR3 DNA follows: TGTGCCACAGGGGACAGGGAAGTCAATGAGCAGTTCTTC.

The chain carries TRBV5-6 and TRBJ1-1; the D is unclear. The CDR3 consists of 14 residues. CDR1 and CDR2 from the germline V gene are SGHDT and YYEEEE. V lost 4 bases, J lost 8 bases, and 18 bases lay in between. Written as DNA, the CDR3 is TGTGCCAGCAGCCTTTCACCCGCTTCGGGGGAAGCTTTCTTT. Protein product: CASSLSPASGEAFF.

In nucleotides, the CDR3 is TGTGCCAGCAGTCAAAACCGGGACAGGGTATTCTACGAGCAGTACTTC. Its protein product is CASSQNRDRVFYEQYF. The gene calls are TRBV2 and TRBJ2-7; 9 nucleotides agree with TRBD1. The CDR3 totals 16 residues. Germline V gives CDR1 SNHLY, CDR2 FYNNEI. After removal of 5 bases from V and 3 bases from J, the junction contained 11 bases not matched to a gene.

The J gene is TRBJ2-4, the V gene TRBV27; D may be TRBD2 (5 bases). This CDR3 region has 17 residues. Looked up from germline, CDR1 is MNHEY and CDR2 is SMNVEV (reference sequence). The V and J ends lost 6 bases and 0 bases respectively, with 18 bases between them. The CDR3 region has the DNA TGTGCCAGCAGCTCCTTGGAAGCGGCAGGAGCCAAAAACATTCAGTACTTC. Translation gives CASSSLEAAGAKNIQYF.

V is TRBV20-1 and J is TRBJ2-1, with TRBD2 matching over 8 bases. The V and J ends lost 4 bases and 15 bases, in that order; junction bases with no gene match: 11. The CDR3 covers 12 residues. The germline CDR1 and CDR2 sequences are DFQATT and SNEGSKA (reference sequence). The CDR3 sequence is CSAKTGTSPPFF. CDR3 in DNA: TGCAGTGCTAAGACCGGGACTAGTCCCCCGTTCTTC.

CDR3 sequence (DNA): TGTGCCAGCAGTTTAAGGGCAGGGGTCAGCTCCTACAATGAGCAGTTCTTC. Translation gives CASSLRAGVSSYNEQFF. The gene calls are TRBV27 and TRBJ2-1; D might be TRBD1 (6 bases). The V end was cut by 2 bases, the J end by 0 bases, with 14 bases between. This CDR3 spans 17 amino acids. Germline lookup yields CDR1 MNHEY and CDR2 SMNVEV (reference sequence).

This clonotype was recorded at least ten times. The CDR3: CASSLRGNYGYTF. The DNA for the CDR3 is TGTGCCAGCAGCCTCAGGGGAAACTATGGCTACACCTTC. The rearrangement links TRBV12-3 or TRBV12-4 to TRBJ1-2, with D perhaps matching TRBD1 (6 bases). This CDR3 region has 13 residues. With 6 bases removed from V and 2 bases from J, the gap between germline ends came to 10 bases.

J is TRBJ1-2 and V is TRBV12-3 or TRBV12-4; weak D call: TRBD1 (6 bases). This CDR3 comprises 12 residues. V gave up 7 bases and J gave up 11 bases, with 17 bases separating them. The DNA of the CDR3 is TGTGCCAGCACCATAAACAGGGCCGGGTACACCTTC. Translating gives CASTINRAGYTF.

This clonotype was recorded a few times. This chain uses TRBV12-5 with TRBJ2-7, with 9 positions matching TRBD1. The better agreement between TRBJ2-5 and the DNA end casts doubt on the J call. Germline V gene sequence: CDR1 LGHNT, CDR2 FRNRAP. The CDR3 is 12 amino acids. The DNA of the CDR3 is TGTGCTAGTGGGGACAGGGGAGAGACCCAGTACTTC. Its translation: CASGDRGETQYF.

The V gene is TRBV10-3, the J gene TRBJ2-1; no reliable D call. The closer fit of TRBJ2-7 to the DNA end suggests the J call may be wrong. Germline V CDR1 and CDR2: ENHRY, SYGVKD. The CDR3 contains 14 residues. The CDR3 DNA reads TGTGCCATCAGTGACGCCCTAGTCGACAATGAGCAGTACTTC. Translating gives CAISDALVDNEQYF.

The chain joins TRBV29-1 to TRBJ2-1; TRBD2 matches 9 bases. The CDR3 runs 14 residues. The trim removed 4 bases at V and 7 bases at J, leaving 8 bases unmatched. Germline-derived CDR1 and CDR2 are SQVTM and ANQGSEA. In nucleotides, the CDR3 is TGCAGCGTTGTTTTTAACCTAGCGGGGAATGAGCAGTTCTTC. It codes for CSVVFNLAGNEQFF.

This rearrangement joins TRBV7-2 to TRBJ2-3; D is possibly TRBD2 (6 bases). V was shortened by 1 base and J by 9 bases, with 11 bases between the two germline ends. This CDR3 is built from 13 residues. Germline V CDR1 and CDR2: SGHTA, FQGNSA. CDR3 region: CASSLDPGRTQYF. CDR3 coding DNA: TGTGCCAGCAGCTTAGATCCAGGGAGGACGCAGTATTTT.